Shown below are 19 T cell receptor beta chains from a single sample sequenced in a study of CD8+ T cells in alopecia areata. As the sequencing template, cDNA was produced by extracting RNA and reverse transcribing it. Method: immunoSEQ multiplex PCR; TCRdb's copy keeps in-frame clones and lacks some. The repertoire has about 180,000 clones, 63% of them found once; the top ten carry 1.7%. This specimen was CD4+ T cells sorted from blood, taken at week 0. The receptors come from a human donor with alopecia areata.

CDR3 nucleotide sequence: TGTGCCAGCAGAACGACAGGGGGCACAGATACGCAGTATTTT. This encodes CASRTTGGTDTQYF. The rearrangement joins TRBV6-4 to TRBJ2-3; 8 bases agree with TRBD1. Germline CDR1 MRHNA, CDR2 SNTAGT. The trim removed 6 bases at V and 1 base at J, leaving 3 bases unmatched. The CDR3 consists of 14 residues.

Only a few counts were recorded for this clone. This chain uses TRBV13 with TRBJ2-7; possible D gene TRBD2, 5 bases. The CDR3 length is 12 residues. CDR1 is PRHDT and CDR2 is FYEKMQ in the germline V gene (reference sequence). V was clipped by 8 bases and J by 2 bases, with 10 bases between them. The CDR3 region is CASGTRAYEQYF. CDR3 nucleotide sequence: TGTGCCAGCGGAACTAGGGCCTACGAGCAGTACTTC. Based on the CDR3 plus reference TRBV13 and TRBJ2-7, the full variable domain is AAGVIQSPRHLIKEKRETATLKCYPIPRHDTVYWYQQGPGQDPQFLISFYEKMQSDKGSIPDRFSAQQFSDYHSELNMSSLELGDSALYFCASGTRAYEQYFGPGTRLTVT.

The CDR3 protein is CASSRGLTETQYF. The CDR3 DNA follows: TGTGCCAGCAGTAGGGGACTAACGGAGACCCAGTACTTC. This rearrangement joins TRBV7-3 to TRBJ2-5; 7 nucleotides line up with TRBD2. The CDR3 extends over 13 amino acids. The junction had 6 bases not matched to a gene; V was cut back by 6 bases and J by 5 bases. Germline loops: CDR1 SGHTA, CDR2 FQGTGA. The whole variable domain, filled in from reference TRBV7-3 and TRBJ2-5, reads GAGVSQTPSNKVTEKGKYVELRCDPISGHTALYWYRQSLGQGPEFLIYFQGTGAADDSGLPNDRFFAVRPEGSVSTLKIQRTERGDSAVYLCASSRGLTETQYFGPGTRLLVL.

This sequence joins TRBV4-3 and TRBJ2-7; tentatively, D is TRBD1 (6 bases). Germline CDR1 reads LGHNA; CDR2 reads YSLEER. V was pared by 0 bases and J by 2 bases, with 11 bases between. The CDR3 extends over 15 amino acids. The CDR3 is CASSQDSWGPYEQYF. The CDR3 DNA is TGCGCCAGCAGCCAAGACAGTTGGGGGCCCTACGAGCAGTACTTC.

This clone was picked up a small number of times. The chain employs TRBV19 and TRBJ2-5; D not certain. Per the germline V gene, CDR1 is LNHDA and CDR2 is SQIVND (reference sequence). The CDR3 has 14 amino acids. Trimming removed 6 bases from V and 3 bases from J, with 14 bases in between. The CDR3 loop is CASSPLDQEETQYF. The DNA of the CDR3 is TGTGCCAGTAGCCCGCTTGATCAAGAAGAGACCCAGTACTTC. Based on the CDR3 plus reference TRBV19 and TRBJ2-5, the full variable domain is DGGITQSPKYLFRKEGQNVTLSCEQNLNHDAMYWYRQDPGQGLRLIYYSQIVNDFQKGDIAEGYSVSREKKESFPLTVTSAQKNPTAFYLCASSPLDQEETQYFGPGTRLLVL.

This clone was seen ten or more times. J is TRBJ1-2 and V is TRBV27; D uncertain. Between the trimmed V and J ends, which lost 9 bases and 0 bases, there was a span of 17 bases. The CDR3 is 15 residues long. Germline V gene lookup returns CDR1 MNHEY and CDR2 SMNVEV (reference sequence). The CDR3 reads CARLNGKRANYGYTF. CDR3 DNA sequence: TGTGCCAGACTTAACGGGAAGCGGGCTAACTATGGCTACACCTTC.

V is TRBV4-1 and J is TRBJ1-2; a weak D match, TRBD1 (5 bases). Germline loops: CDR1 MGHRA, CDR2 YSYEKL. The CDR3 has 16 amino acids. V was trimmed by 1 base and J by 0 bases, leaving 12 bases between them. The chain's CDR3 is CASSQGDGPSNYGYTF. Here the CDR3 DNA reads TGCGCCAGCAGCCAAGGGGACGGCCCATCTAACTATGGCTACACCTTC.

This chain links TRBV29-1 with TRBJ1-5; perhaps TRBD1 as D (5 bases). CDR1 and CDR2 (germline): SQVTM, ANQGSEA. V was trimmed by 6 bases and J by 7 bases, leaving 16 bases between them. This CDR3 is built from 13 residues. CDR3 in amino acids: CSVESSGGQPQHF. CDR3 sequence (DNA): TGCAGCGTCGAAAGCAGTGGGGGACAGCCCCAGCATTTT.

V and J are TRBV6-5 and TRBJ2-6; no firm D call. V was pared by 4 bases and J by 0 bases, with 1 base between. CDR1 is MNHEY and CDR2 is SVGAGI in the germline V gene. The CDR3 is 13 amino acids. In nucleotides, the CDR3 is TGTGCCAGCAGTTCCTCTGGGGCCAACGTCCTGACTTTC. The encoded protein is CASSSSGANVLTF.

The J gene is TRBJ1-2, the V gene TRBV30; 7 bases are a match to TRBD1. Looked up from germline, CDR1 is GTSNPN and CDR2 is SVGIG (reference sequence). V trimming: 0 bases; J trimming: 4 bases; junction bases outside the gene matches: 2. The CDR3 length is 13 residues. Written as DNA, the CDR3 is TGTGCCTGGAGTGTCGACAGGGTCTATGGCTACACCTTC. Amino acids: CAWSVDRVYGYTF.

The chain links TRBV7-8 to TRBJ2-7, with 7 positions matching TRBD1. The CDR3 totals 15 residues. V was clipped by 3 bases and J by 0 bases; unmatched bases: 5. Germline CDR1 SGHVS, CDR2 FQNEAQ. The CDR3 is CASSFTGQRSYEQYF. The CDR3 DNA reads TGTGCCAGCAGCTTCACGGGACAGCGCTCCTACGAGCAGTACTTC.

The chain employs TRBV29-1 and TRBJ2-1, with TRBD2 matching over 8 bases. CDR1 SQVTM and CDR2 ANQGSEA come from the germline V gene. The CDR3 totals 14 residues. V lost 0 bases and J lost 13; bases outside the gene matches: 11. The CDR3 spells CSVEDLGRERGQFF. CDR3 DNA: TGCAGCGTTGAAGATCTCGGGAGGGAAAGAGGACAGTTCTTC.

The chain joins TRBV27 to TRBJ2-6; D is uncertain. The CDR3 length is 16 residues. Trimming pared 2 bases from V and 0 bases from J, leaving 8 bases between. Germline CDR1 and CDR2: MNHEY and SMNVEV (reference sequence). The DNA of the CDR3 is TGTGCCAGCAGTTTACGGGCAGTCTCTGGGGCCAACGTCCTGACTTTC. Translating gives CASSLRAVSGANVLTF.

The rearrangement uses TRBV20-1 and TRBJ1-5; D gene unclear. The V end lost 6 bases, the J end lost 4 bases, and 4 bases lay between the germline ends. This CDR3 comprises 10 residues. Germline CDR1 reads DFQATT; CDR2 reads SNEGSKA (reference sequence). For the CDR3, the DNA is TGCAGTGCGGGGAATCAGCCCCAGCATTTT. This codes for CSAGNQPQHF.

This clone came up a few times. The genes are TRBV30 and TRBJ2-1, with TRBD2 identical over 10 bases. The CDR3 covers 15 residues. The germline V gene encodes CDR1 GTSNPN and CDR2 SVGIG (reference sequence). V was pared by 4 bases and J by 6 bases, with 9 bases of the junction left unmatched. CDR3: CAWKSLAGERNEQFF. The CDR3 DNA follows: TGTGCCTGGAAGTCCCTAGCGGGGGAACGCAATGAGCAGTTCTTC.

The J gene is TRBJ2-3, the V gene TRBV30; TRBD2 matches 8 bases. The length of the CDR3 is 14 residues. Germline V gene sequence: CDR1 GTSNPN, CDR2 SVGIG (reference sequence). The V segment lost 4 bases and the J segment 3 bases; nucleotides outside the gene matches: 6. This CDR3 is CAWMLAGGTDTQYF. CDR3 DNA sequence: TGTGCCTGGATGCTGGCGGGGGGAACAGATACGCAGTATTTT.

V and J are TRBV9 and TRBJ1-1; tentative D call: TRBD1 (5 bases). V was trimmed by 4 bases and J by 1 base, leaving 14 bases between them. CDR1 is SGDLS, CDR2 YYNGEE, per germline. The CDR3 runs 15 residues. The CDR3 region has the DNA TGTGCCAGCAGCTTTTCCGGGACGGGGAACACTGAAGCTTTCTTT. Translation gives CASSFSGTGNTEAFF.

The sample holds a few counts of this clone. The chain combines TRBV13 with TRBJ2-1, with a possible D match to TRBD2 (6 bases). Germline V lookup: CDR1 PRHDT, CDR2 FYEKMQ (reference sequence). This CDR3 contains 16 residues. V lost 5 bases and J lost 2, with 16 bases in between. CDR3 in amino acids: CASSPPGSAAYNEQFF. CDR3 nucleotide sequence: TGTGCCAGCAGCCCCCCCGGGAGTGCGGCCTACAATGAGCAGTTCTTC.

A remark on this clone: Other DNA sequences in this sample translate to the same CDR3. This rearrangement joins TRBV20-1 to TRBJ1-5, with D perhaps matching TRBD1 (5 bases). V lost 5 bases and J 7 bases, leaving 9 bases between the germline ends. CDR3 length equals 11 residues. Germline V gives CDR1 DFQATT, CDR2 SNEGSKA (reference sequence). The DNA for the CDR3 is TGCAGTGCTGGGGGTGGACAGCCCCAGCATTTT. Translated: CSAGGGQPQHF.